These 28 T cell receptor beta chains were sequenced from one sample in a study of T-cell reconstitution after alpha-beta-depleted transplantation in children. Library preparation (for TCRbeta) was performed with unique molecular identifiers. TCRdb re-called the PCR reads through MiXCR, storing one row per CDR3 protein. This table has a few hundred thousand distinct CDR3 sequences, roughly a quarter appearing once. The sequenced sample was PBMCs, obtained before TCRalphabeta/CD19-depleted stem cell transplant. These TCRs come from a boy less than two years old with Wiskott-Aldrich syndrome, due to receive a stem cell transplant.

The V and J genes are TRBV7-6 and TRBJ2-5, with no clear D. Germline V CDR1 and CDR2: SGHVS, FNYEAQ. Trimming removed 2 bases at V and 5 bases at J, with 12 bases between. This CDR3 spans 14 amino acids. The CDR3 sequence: CASSLPNSGETQYF. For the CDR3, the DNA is TGTGCCAGCAGCTTACCTAATAGTGGGGAGACCCAGTACTTC.

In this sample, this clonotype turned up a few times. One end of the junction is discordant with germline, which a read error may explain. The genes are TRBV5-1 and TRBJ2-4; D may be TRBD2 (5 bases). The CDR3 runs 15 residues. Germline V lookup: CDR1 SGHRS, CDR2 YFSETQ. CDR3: CASSLAPLAKNSQYF. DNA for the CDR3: TGCGCCAGCAGCTTGGCCCCGCTAGCCAAAAACAGTCAGTACTTC.

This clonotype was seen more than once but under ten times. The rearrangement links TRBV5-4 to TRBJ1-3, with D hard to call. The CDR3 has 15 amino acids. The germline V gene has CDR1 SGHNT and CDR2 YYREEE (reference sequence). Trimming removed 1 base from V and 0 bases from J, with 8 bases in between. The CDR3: CASSLNPLSGNTIYF. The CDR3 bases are TGTGCCAGCAGCTTGAACCCACTCTCTGGAAACACCATATATTTT.

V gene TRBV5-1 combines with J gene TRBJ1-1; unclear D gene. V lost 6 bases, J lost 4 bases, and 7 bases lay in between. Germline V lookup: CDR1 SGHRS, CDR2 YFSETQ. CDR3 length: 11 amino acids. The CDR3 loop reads CASIRGTEAFF. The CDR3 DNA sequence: TGCGCCAGCATACGGGGCACTGAAGCTTTCTTT.

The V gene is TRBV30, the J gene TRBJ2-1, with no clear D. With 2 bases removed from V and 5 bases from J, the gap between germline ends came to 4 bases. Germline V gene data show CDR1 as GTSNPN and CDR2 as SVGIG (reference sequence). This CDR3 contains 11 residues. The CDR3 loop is CAWSNNNEQFF. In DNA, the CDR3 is TGTGCCTGGAGTAACAACAATGAGCAGTTCTTC. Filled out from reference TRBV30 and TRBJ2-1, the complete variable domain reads SQTIHQWPATLVQPVGSPLSLECTVEGTSNPNLYWYRQAAGRGLQLLFYSVGIGQISSEVPQNLSASRPQDRQFILSSKKLLLSDSGFYLCAWSNNNEQFFGPGTRLTVL.

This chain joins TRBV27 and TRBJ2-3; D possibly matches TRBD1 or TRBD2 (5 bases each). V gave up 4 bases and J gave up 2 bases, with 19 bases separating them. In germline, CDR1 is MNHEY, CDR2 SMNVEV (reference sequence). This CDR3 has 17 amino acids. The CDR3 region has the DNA TGTGCCAGCAGTTACCGTCGGCTAGCAGGGCACACAGATACGCAGTATTTT. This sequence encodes CASSYRRLAGHTDTQYF.

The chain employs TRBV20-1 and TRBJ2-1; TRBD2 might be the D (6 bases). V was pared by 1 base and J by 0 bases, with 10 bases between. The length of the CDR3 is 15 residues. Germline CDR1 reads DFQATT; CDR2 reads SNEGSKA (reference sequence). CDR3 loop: CSARARGSSYNEQFF. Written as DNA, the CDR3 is TGCAGTGCTAGAGCTCGGGGGAGCTCCTACAATGAGCAGTTCTTC.

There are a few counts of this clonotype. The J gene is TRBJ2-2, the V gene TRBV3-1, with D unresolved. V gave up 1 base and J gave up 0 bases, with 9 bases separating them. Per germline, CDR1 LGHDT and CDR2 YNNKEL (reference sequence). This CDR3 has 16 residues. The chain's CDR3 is CASSQGVASNTGELFF. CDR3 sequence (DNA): TGTGCCAGCAGCCAAGGTGTCGCATCGAACACCGGGGAGCTGTTTTTT.

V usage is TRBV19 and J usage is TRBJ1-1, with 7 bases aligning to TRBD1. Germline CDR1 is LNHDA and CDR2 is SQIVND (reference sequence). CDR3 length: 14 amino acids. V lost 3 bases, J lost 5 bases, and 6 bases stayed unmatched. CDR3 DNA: TGTGCCAGTAGTATTACCAGGGGGGCTACTGAAGCTTTCTTT. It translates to CASSITRGATEAFF.

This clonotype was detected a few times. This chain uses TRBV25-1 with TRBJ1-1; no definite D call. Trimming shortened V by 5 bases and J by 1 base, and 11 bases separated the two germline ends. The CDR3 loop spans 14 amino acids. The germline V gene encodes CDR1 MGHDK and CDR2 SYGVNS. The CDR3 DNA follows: TGTGCCAGCAGTCCCCAAAGGCAGAACACTGAAGCTTTCTTT. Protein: CASSPQRQNTEAFF.

Here the CDR3 DNA reads TGTGCCAGCAGCTTGGTTAGGACCTATGGCTACACCTTC. This codes for CASSLVRTYGYTF. This chain links TRBV5-6 with TRBJ1-2; D ambiguous. This CDR3 has 13 residues. Between the trimmed V and J ends, which lost 0 bases and 4 bases, there was a span of 7 bases. The germline gives CDR1 SGHDT, CDR2 YYEEEE.

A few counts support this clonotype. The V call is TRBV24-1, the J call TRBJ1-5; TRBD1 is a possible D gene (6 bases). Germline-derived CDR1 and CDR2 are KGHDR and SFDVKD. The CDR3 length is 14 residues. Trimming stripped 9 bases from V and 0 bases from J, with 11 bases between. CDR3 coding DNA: TGTGCCACCCAGGACAGACATAGCAATCAGCCCCAGCATTTT. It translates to CATQDRHSNQPQHF.

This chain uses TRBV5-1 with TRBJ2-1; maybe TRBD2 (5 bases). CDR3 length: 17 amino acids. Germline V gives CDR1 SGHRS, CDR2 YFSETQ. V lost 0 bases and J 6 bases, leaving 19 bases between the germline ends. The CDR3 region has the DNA TGCGCCAGCAGCTTGGGAGGGCTAGCCCACACCTTCAATGAGCAGTTCTTC. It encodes CASSLGGLAHTFNEQFF.

The CDR3 nucleotides are TGCGCCAGCAGCTTGGGGCCCGCGCGGATACAAGAGACCCAGTACTTC. Translated: CASSLGPARIQETQYF. The V gene is TRBV5-1, the J gene TRBJ2-5; no definite D call. The germline CDR1 and CDR2 sequences are SGHRS and YFSETQ. The CDR3 runs to 16 residues. V was clipped by 0 bases and J by 2 bases, with 14 bases between them.

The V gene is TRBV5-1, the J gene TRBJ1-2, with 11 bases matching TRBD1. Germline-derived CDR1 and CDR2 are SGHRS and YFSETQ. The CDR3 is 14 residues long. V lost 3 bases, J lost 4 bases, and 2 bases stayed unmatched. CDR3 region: CASSWDRGGYGYTF. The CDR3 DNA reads TGCGCCAGCAGCTGGGACAGGGGGGGCTATGGCTACACCTTC.

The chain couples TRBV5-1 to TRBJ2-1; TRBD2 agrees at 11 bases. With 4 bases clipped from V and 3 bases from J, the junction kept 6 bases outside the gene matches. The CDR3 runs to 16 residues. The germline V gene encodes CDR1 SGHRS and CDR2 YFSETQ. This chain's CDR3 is CASSSGLAGFYNEQFF. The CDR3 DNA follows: TGCGCCAGCAGCAGCGGACTAGCGGGCTTCTACAATGAGCAGTTCTTC.

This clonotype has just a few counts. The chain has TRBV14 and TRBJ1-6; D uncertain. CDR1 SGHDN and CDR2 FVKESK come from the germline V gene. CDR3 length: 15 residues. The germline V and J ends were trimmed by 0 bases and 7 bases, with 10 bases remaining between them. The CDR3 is CASSQDWAGNSPLHF. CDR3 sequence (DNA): TGTGCCAGCAGCCAAGATTGGGCAGGAAATTCACCCCTCCACTTT.

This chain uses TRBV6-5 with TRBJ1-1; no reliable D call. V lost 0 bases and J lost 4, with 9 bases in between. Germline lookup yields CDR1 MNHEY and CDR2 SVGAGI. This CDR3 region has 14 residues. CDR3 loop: CASSYSGEGTEAFF. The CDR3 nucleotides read TGTGCCAGCAGTTACTCCGGGGAAGGCACTGAAGCTTTCTTT.

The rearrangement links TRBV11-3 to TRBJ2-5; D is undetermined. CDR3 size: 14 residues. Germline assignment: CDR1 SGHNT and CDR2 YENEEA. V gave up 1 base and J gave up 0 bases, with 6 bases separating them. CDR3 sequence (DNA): TGTGCCAGCAGCTTAGGTCCAGACCAAGAGACCCAGTACTTC. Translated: CASSLGPDQETQYF.

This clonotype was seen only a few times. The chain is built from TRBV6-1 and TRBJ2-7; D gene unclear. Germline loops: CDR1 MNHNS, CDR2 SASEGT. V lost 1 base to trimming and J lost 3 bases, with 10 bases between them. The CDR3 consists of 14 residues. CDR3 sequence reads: CASSEELVGYEQYF. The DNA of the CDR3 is TGTGCCAGCAGTGAAGAGTTGGTTGGCTACGAGCAGTACTTC.

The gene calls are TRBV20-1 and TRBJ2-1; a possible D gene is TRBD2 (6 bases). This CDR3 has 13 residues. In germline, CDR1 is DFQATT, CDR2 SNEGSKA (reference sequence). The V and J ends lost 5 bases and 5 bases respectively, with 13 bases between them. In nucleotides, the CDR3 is TGCAGTGCTGTAGCGGAGCCCCACAATGAGCAGTTCTTC. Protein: CSAVAEPHNEQFF.

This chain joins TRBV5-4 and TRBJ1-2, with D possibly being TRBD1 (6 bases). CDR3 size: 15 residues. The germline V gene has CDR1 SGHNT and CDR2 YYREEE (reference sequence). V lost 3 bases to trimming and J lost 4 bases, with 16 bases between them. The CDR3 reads CASSYPRGGIYGYTF. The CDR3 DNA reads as TGTGCCAGCAGCTACCCCAGGGGCGGGATCTATGGCTACACCTTC.

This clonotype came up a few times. The CDR3, as DNA: TGTGCCAGCAGTTCACAAGGGACTAGCGAGATAGGGCCCTACAATGAGCAGTTCTTC. This codes for CASSSQGTSEIGPYNEQFF. The genes are TRBV12-3 or TRBV12-4 and TRBJ2-1; 10 bases match TRBD2. J lost 2 bases, V lost 4 bases, and 14 bases had no gene match. The CDR3 contains 19 residues.

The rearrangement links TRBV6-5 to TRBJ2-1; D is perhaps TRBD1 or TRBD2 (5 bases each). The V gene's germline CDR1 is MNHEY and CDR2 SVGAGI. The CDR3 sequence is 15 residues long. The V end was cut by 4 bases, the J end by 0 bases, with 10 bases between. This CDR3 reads CASSSGTYSYNEQFF. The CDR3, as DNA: TGTGCCAGCAGTTCTGGGACCTACTCCTACAATGAGCAGTTCTTC.

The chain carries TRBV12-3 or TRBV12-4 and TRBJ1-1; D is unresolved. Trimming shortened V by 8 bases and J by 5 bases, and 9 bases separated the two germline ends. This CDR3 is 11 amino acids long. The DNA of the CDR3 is TGTGCCAGCGGCTTGGGGACTGAAGCTTTCTTT. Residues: CASGLGTEAFF.

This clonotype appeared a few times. The CDR3 DNA reads as TGTGCCAGCAGCTTGTTGTTAATGCGGACAGGGTTCACAGATACGCAGTATTTT. Translation: CASSLLLMRTGFTDTQYF. The chain has TRBV5-6 and TRBJ2-3; TRBD1 aligns across 8 bases. V lost 1 base and J lost 2; bases outside the gene matches: 12. Germline assignment: CDR1 SGHDT and CDR2 YYEEEE. This CDR3 spans 18 amino acids.

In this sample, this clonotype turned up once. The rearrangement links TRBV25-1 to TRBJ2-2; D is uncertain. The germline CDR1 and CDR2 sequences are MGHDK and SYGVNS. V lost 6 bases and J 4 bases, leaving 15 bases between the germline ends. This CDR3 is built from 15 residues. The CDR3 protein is CASSHSSLVTGELFF. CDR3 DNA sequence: TGTGCCAGCAGCCATTCTAGTTTGGTCACCGGGGAGCTGTTTTTT.

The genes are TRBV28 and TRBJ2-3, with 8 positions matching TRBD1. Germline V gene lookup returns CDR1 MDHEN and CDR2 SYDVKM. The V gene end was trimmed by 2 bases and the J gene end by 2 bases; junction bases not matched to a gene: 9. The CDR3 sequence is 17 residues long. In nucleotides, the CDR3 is TGTGCCAGCAGTTTAAGGCGAGGACAGGGACTCACAGATACGCAGTATTTT. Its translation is CASSLRRGQGLTDTQYF. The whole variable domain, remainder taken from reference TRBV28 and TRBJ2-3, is DVKVTQSSRYLVKRTGEKVFLECVQDMDHENMFWYRQDPGLGLRLIYFSYDVKMKEKGDIPEGYSVSREKKERFSLILESASTNQTSMYLCASSLRRGQGLTDTQYFGPGTRLTVL.